One TCR beta chain is described in this entry. Assay: immunoSEQ multiplex PCR; the TCRdb copy retains only in-frame clones and omits some. The sample holds about 160,000 clones, around 90% seen once. The data were taken from a study of control samples from healthy donors and cancer patients. Per germline, CDR1 SGDLS and CDR2 YYNGEE. The length of the CDR3 is 15 residues. Trimming took 4 bases from V and 7 from J, leaving 17 bases between them. Sequencing was performed on blood. The chain joins TRBV9 to TRBJ1-4; the D is unclear. The TCR was taken from a man under 40 in good health. In DNA, the CDR3 is TGTGCCAGCAGCCCCGGTGGAGGTTCACCTGAAAAACTGTTTTTT. The encoded protein is CASSPGGGSPEKLFF.